This is a list of T cell receptor beta chains from one sample in a study of blood T cell repertoires in COVID-19. Sequencing used immunoSEQ multiplex PCR; TCRdb keeps in-frame clones, though not all of them. Among approximately 240,000 clones, about nine tenths were seen once, and the ten largest hold about 6%. Material for sequencing was PBMCs or T cells enriched from blood (not recorded which). All receptors come from a woman under 40 with acute COVID-19. Each CDR3 is given with its conserved first and last residue. The D gene is left open where the match is weak. Expanded clones get a size class; other rows say once, few or many, or leave the size out.

D: TRBD1; V: TRBV6-5; J: TRBJ1-2; size: .; CDR3: CASSLTGSADYGYTF; DNA: TGTGCCAGCAGCTTGACAGGGAGTGCGGACTATGGCTACACCTTC
D: .; V: TRBV19; J: TRBJ2-7; size: .; CDR3: CASSISRQGMVYEQYF; DNA: TGTGCCAGTAGTATATCCCGGCAGGGAATGGTCTACGAGCAGTACTTC
D: .; V: TRBV28; J: TRBJ2-7; size: once; CDR3: CASSTWTLTSSYEQYF; DNA: TGTGCCAGCAGTACCTGGACACTCACGAGCTCCTACGAGCAGTACTTC
D: TRBD1; V: TRBV19; J: TRBJ1-2; size: .; CDR3: CASSMPGGQLYGYTF; DNA: TGTGCCAGTAGTATGCCAGGGGGACAGCTCTATGGCTACACCTTC
D: TRBD2; V: TRBV5-1; J: TRBJ2-1; size: .; CDR3: CASSLVASGRMLNEQFF; DNA: TGCGCCAGCAGCTTGGTTGCTAGCGGGAGAATGTTGAATGAGCAGTTCTTC
D: TRBD2; V: TRBV7-2; J: TRBJ2-7; size: .; CDR3: CASSLALNYLGRPPLREQYF; DNA: TGTGCCAGCAGCTTAGCGCTTAACTATCTCGGGAGGCCTCCCCTAAGGGAGCAGTACTTC
D: .; V: TRBV18; J: TRBJ1-1; size: .; CDR3: CASSPLHRTLTALNTEAFF; DNA: TGTGCCAGCTCACCACTCCACCGGACGTTGACAGCCCTGAACACTGAAGCTTTCTTT
D: TRBD1; V: TRBV30; J: TRBJ1-2; size: .; CDR3: CAWSAKGQGYGYTF; DNA: TGTGCCTGGAGTGCCAAGGGACAGGGTTATGGCTACACCTTC
D: .; V: TRBV3-1/TRBV3-2; J: TRBJ2-6; size: .; CDR3: CASSPESGANVLTF; DNA: TGTGCCAGCAGCCCGGAGTCTGGGGCCAACGTCCTGACTTTC
D: .; V: TRBV5-6; J: TRBJ1-2; size: .; CDR3: CASSLFDRNYGYTF; DNA: TGTGCCAGCAGCTTATTCGACAGGAACTATGGCTACACCTTC
D: TRBD1; V: TRBV4-2; J: TRBJ1-1; size: .; CDR3: CASSKTGDTEAFF; DNA: TGTGCCAGCAGCAAGACAGGGGACACTGAAGCTTTCTTT
D: .; V: TRBV9; J: TRBJ1-3; size: once; CDR3: CASSVSGSGNTIYF; DNA: TGTGCCAGCAGCGTATCAGGGTCTGGAAACACCATATATTTT
D: TRBD1; V: TRBV5-1; J: TRBJ2-7; size: .; CDR3: CASSWTGTGTYEQYF; DNA: TGCGCCAGCAGCTGGACCGGGACAGGGACCTACGAGCAGTACTTC
D: .; V: TRBV7-9; J: TRBJ2-3; size: .; CDR3: CASSLGGGLPFGTDTQYF; DNA: TGTGCCAGCAGCTTAGGGGGCGGTCTTCCTTTCGGCACAGATACGCAGTATTTT
D: TRBD1; V: TRBV9; J: TRBJ1-5; size: .; CDR3: CASSAGTGNQPQHF; DNA: TGTGCCAGCAGCGCGGGGACAGGAAATCAGCCCCAGCATTTT
D: .; V: TRBV5-4; J: TRBJ1-1; size: .; CDR3: CASRRGGVNMNTEAFF; DNA: TGTGCCAGCAGGAGGGGAGGCGTTAACATGAACACTGAAGCTTTCTTT
D: .; V: TRBV3-1/TRBV3-2; J: TRBJ1-6; size: .; CDR3: CASSQTGTLTSGSPLHF; DNA: TGTGCCAGCAGCCAGACCGGGACTCTCACATCGGGTTCACCCCTCCACTTT
D: .; V: TRBV28; J: TRBJ1-1; size: .; CDR3: CASTSQKAFF; DNA: TGTGCCAGCACATCCCAGAAAGCTTTCTTT
D: .; V: TRBV28; J: TRBJ1-2; size: .; CDR3: CASSFPQGTSYGYTF; DNA: TGTGCCAGCAGTTTCCCTCAGGGGACCTCCTATGGCTACACCTTC
D: TRBD1; V: TRBV5-4; J: TRBJ1-1; size: .; CDR3: CASSLADRGAFF; DNA: TGTGCCAGCAGCTTGGCTGACAGGGGGGCTTTCTTT
D: TRBD2; V: TRBV6-1; J: TRBJ2-7; size: .; CDR3: CASSEVAGVPYEQYF; DNA: TGTGCCAGCAGTGAAGTAGCGGGAGTCCCCTACGAGCAGTACTTC
D: TRBD1; V: TRBV14; J: TRBJ1-6; size: few; CDR3: CASSPTLGVSGTGHSPLHF; DNA: TGTGCCAGCAGCCCGACCTTGGGGGTATCCGGGACAGGACATTCACCCCTCCACTTT
D: TRBD1; V: TRBV15; J: TRBJ1-5; size: .; CDR3: CATSAYGTDLSNQPQHF; DNA: TGTGCCACCAGCGCCTATGGGACAGATCTTAGCAATCAGCCCCAGCATTTT
D: TRBD2; V: TRBV9; J: TRBJ2-7; size: .; CDR3: CASSVGGLAGGEQYF; DNA: TGTGCCAGCAGCGTAGGAGGACTAGCGGGAGGCGAGCAGTACTTC
D: TRBD2; V: TRBV28; J: TRBJ2-7; size: .; CDR3: CASTFASGIYEQYF; DNA: TGTGCCAGCACTTTTGCTAGCGGGATCTACGAGCAGTACTTC
D: .; V: TRBV28; J: TRBJ1-5; size: .; CDR3: CARYYSNQPQHF; DNA: TGTGCCAGATATTATAGCAATCAGCCCCAGCATTTT
D: .; V: TRBV5-1; J: TRBJ1-1; size: .; CDR3: CASSLEQALNTEAFF; DNA: TGCGCCAGCAGCTTGGAACAGGCGTTGAACACTGAAGCTTTCTTT
D: .; V: TRBV19; J: TRBJ1-1; size: .; CDR3: CASSIPHKPNTEAFF; DNA: TGTGCCAGTAGTATCCCCCATAAGCCTAACACTGAAGCTTTCTTT
D: .; V: TRBV11-3; J: TRBJ2-1; size: .; CDR3: CASSLGPFREQFF; DNA: TGTGCCAGCAGCTTAGGTCCATTTAGAGAGCAGTTCTTC
D: TRBD1; V: TRBV10-3; J: TRBJ2-7; size: .; CDR3: CAILDPAGGYEQYF; DNA: TGTGCCATCCTGGACCCGGCAGGGGGCTACGAGCAGTACTTC
D: .; V: TRBV6-2/TRBV6-3; J: TRBJ1-2; size: .; CDR3: CASSPVNYGYTF; DNA: TGTGCCAGCAGTCCAGTAAACTATGGCTACACCTTC